This TCR beta chain is drawn from a study of CD8+ T cells in alopecia areata. About the study: Treatment of the treated patients consisted of oral tofacitinib, 5 to 10 mg twice daily. Overall study results and limits: Lesional tissue from the scalp (especially in alopecia totalis/universalis) showed higher clonality than normal scalp.

It was from alopecia areata patients that lesional scalp punch biopsies and peripheral blood were collected. It was from PBMCs that CD4+ and CD8+ T cells were sorted. This clone was seen a single time. No antigen is known for it. Extraction and reverse transcription of RNA yielded cDNA as the sequencing template. Sequencing used immunoSEQ multiplex PCR; TCRdb keeps in-frame clones, though not all of them. This sample has some 180,000 clones, with around 63% found just once. This sequence was found in a human donor with alopecia areata. The source material was CD4+ T cells sorted from blood, sampled at week 0.

The chain's CDR3 is CASSLSSGGARTQYF. The CDR3 nucleotides read TGTGCCAGCAGCTTATCTAGCGGGGGGGCTAGGACCCAGTACTTC. The rearrangement joins TRBV7-6 to TRBJ2-5; TRBD2 agrees at 12 bases. J gave up 7 bases and V 2 bases, and 5 bases lay outside the gene matches. Per germline, CDR1 SGHVS and CDR2 FNYEAQ. CDR3 length: 15 residues.